This note documents a single T cell receptor beta chain sequence. Its antigen is as yet unknown. This sample is drawn from a study of Ad26.COV2.S vaccination and SARS-CoV-2 variants. Study conclusions and caveats: CD8+ and CD4+ T cells specific for spike reportedly responded with substantial breadth after vaccination. Vaccine and placebo groups showed comparable non-spike TCR breadth. While placebo recipients had lower spike-specific TCR breadth, vaccine recipients had more.

Profiling relied on immunoSEQ multiplex PCR, and the TCRdb table lists in-frame clones only, not all of them. The sample includes around 450,000 clones, around 87% of them seen just once. The CDR3 contains 14 residues. CDR1 is SGHTA and CDR2 is FQGNSA in the germline V gene. Unmatched junction bases numbered 4, after V lost 1 base and J lost 7 bases. The treatment was: around 19 received Ad26.COV2.S at low or high dose, single or two shots; 5 received placebo; per-sample allocation not given. Specimen acquisition occurred on day 63 following the initial vaccine or placebo injection. The source is a person between 18 and 60 years old who received the Ad26.COV2.S COVID-19 vaccine or a placebo. This chain links TRBV7-2 with TRBJ2-1; TRBD2 matches at 7 bases. The sample was peripheral blood, taken in a trial of Ad26.COV2.S vaccine versus placebo. CDR3 sequence reads: CASSLGWGGNEQFF. As DNA, the CDR3 is TGTGCCAGCAGCTTAGGTTGGGGGGGGAATGAGCAGTTCTTC.